These 20 T cell receptor beta chains were all obtained from the same sample, sequenced in a study of blood T cell repertoires in COVID-19. The data were produced by immunoSEQ multiplex PCR, yet TCRdb's version contains in-frame clones alone and is incomplete. The data show tens of thousands of clones, with roughly 81% seen just once and about an eighth held by the top ten. The sequenced material came from peripheral blood. The receptors were gathered from a human donor in a cohort sampled during active COVID-19.

This clone was picked up one time. The genes are TRBV7-3 and TRBJ2-1; 8 positions match TRBD1. In germline, CDR1 is SGHTA, CDR2 FQGTGA. The V gene end was trimmed by 5 bases and the J gene end by 4 bases; junction bases not matched to a gene: 7. CDR3 length: 15 amino acids. The CDR3: CASSPHGQGYNEQFF. The CDR3 coding sequence is TGTGCCAGCAGCCCCCACGGACAGGGTTACAATGAGCAGTTCTTC.

V and J are TRBV5-4 and TRBJ1-4; 8 positions agree with TRBD1. J was trimmed by 6 bases and V by 4 bases; bases with no gene match: 8. This CDR3 region has 15 residues. The germline V gene encodes CDR1 SGHNT and CDR2 YYREEE (reference sequence). In DNA form, the CDR3 reads TGTGCCAGCAGCCTGCGGACAGGGAATTATGAAAAACTGTTTTTT. As protein: CASSLRTGNYEKLFF. Full variable domain (remainder filled in from reference TRBV5-4 and TRBJ1-4): ETGVTQSPTHLIKTRGQQVTLRCSSQSGHNTVSWYQQALGQGPQFIFQYYREEENGRGNFPPRFSGLQFPNYSSELNVNALELDDSALYLCASSLRTGNYEKLFFGSGTQLSVL.

J is TRBJ1-4 and V is TRBV4-1; 10 nucleotides align to TRBD1. CDR3 size: 16 residues. V lost 3 bases to trimming and J lost 7 bases; unmatched junction nucleotides: 8. Germline values: CDR1 MGHRA, CDR2 YSYEKL. This CDR3 is CASSHPDRGRTEKLFF. In DNA, the CDR3 is TGCGCCAGCAGCCATCCCGACAGGGGGCGAACTGAAAAACTGTTTTTT.

The chain has TRBV24-1 and TRBJ2-3; no firm D call. Per germline, CDR1 KGHDR and CDR2 SFDVKD. The CDR3 sequence is 13 residues long. V lost 6 bases to trimming and J lost 0 bases, with 6 bases between them. The CDR3 protein is CATSQESTDTQYF. CDR3 nucleotide sequence: TGTGCCACCAGTCAGGAAAGCACAGATACGCAGTATTTT.

The rearrangement uses TRBV7-7 and TRBJ2-1; D call uncertain. From germline, CDR1 is SSHAT and CDR2 FNYEAQ (reference sequence). Trimming pared 0 bases from V and 8 bases from J, leaving 8 bases between. The CDR3 is made up of 13 amino acids. As DNA, the CDR3 is TGTGCCAGCAGCTTAGCGCTTACGGATGAGCAGTTCTTC. This gives the protein CASSLALTDEQFF.

This rearrangement joins TRBV29-1 to TRBJ2-3; 8 positions agree with TRBD1. V lost 4 bases, J lost 4 bases, and 4 bases stayed unmatched. The length of the CDR3 is 13 residues. CDR1 SQVTM and CDR2 ANQGSEA come from the germline V gene. This CDR3 is CSVAGGASDTQYF. The CDR3 nucleotides are TGCAGCGTTGCAGGGGGCGCCTCAGATACGCAGTATTTT.

This clone has just a few counts. The CDR3 coding sequence is TGTGCCAGCAGCGTAGCGTCCAGGGTGGGGGAGCAGTACTTC. Protein sequence: CASSVASRVGEQYF. The chain uses TRBV9 and TRBJ2-7, with a possible D match to TRBD1 (5 bases). Germline V gene data show CDR1 as SGDLS and CDR2 as YYNGEE. The CDR3 runs to 14 residues. V lost 0 bases to trimming and J lost 7 bases, with 14 bases between them.

The chain links TRBV23-1 to TRBJ1-5; 7 nucleotides align to TRBD1. TRBV23-1 is assigned to the ORF class and has an uncertain function. With V trimmed by 3 bases and J by 0 bases, 17 bases remained unmatched. CDR3 length: 20 residues. The DNA for the CDR3 is TGCGCCAGCAGTCACCAAGGGACAGTAGAGTCCCTATTTAGCAATCAGCCCCAGCATTTT. This translates into CASSHQGTVESLFSNQPQHF.

This chain connects TRBV27 to TRBJ2-2, with 7 bases lining up with TRBD1. V shed 4 bases, J shed 1 base, and the junction held 3 bases outside the gene matches. The germline V gene encodes CDR1 MNHEY and CDR2 SMNVEV (reference sequence). This CDR3 has 15 amino acids. The CDR3 nucleotides are TGTGCCAGCAGTTCTGGACAGGTGAACACCGGGGAGCTGTTTTTT. As protein: CASSSGQVNTGELFF.

The chain has TRBV7-3 and TRBJ2-1; a possible D gene is TRBD1 (5 bases). Looked up from germline, CDR1 is SGHTA and CDR2 is FQGTGA. This CDR3 has 15 amino acids. The V end was cut by 5 bases, the J end by 7 bases, with 18 bases between. CDR3: CASSPLRATLNEQFF. DNA for the CDR3: TGTGCCAGCAGCCCCCTCAGGGCGACTCTTAATGAGCAGTTCTTC.

The chain couples TRBV5-1 to TRBJ2-3, with TRBD2 identical over 9 bases. The CDR3 runs to 15 residues. Unmatched junction bases numbered 8, after V lost 4 bases and J lost 5 bases. The V gene's germline CDR1 is SGHRS and CDR2 YFSETQ. CDR3 nucleotides: TGCGCCAGCAGCCCCACGGGACTAGCCGGAGATACGCAGTATTTT. This encodes CASSPTGLAGDTQYF.

This chain links TRBV5-1 with TRBJ2-3; unclear D gene. Looked up from germline, CDR1 is SGHRS and CDR2 is YFSETQ. This CDR3 spans 14 amino acids. Between the trimmed V and J ends, which lost 3 bases and 2 bases, there was a span of 10 bases. The CDR3 DNA is TGCGCCAGCAGCTCGACAAGACCCACAGATACGCAGTATTTT. It encodes CASSSTRPTDTQYF.

The genes are TRBV5-6 and TRBJ2-2; D gene ambiguous. The germline CDR1 and CDR2 sequences are SGHDT and YYEEEE. With 0 bases removed from V and 6 bases from J, the gap between germline ends came to 6 bases. The CDR3 sequence is 13 residues long. CDR3 in amino acids: CASSLVRAGELFF. The CDR3 DNA follows: TGTGCCAGCAGCTTGGTCCGCGCCGGGGAGCTGTTTTTT.

The CDR3 coding sequence is TGTGCCAGCAGCTTATATTCGGACTACTCCTACGAGCAGTACTTC. It encodes CASSLYSDYSYEQYF. V and J are TRBV7-9 and TRBJ2-7; TRBD2 is a possible D gene (6 bases). The germline gives CDR1 SEHNR, CDR2 FQNEAQ (reference sequence). V dropped 2 bases and J dropped 0 bases, with 11 bases sitting between them. The CDR3 totals 15 residues.

The gene calls are TRBV18 and TRBJ2-1; D is unclear. Trimming stripped 0 bases from V and 0 bases from J, with 6 bases between. Germline CDR1 and CDR2: KGHSH and LQKENI. The CDR3 sequence is 15 residues long. The CDR3 coding sequence is TGTGCCAGCTCACCACCTTCAATCTCCTACAATGAGCAGTTCTTC. Amino acids: CASSPPSISYNEQFF.

The chain is built from TRBV4-1 and TRBJ1-2; D perhaps matches TRBD1 (6 bases). Germline CDR1 and CDR2: MGHRA and YSYEKL. The V and J ends lost 4 bases and 7 bases respectively, with 22 bases between them. The CDR3 is made up of 16 amino acids. CDR3 protein: CASSPPLQGRTGGYTF. The CDR3 region has the DNA TGCGCCAGCAGCCCCCCTTTACAGGGAAGGACGGGTGGCTACACCTTC.

This chain joins TRBV5-1 and TRBJ2-7, with 9 bases aligning to TRBD1. In germline, CDR1 is SGHRS, CDR2 YFSETQ. The junction had 4 bases not matched to a gene; V was cut back by 3 bases and J by 0 bases. The CDR3 sequence is 15 residues long. CDR3 coding DNA: TGCGCCAGCAGCTCCGGGACAGGGTCCTCCTACGAGCAGTACTTC. Translation gives CASSSGTGSSYEQYF.

The rearrangement links TRBV10-3 to TRBJ1-2; 7 bases align to TRBD1. Trimming took 2 bases from V and 4 from J; bases not matched to a gene: 7. This CDR3 is 15 amino acids long. The germline V gene encodes CDR1 ENHRY and CDR2 SYGVKD. CDR3: CAISEPTTGSYGYTF. The CDR3 DNA sequence: TGTGCCATCAGTGAGCCCACGACAGGGAGCTATGGCTACACCTTC.

The chain couples TRBV13 to TRBJ2-1; TRBD2 aligns across 7 bases. The CDR3 runs to 16 residues. Germline V lookup: CDR1 PRHDT, CDR2 FYEKMQ (reference sequence). The V segment lost 1 base and the J segment 0 bases; nucleotides outside the gene matches: 3. CDR3 bases: TGTGCCAGCAGCTTAGCAGCGGGGCGCTCCTACAATGAGCAGTTCTTC. It encodes CASSLAAGRSYNEQFF.

This clone was seen only once. J is TRBJ2-2 and V is TRBV4-1; TRBD2 matches 7 bases. The germline V gene encodes CDR1 MGHRA and CDR2 YSYEKL. The CDR3 runs to 13 residues. Here the CDR3 DNA reads TGCGCGGCGGGAGACACGAACACCGGGGAGCTGTTTTTT. It translates to CAAGDTNTGELFF.